Each of the 10 T cell receptor beta chains below was sequenced from the same sample in a study of cytomegalovirus exposure and HLA in healthy donors (dated by TCRdb to about 2017). The library came from the immunoSEQ multiplex PCR assay. What TCRdb holds here is the immuneACCESS table cut down to in-frame rearrangements. Part of the clones is not present; checked against another copy, under half of the missing clones reflect an unresolved V gene, and the others are unexplained. Recorded for this sample are about 110,000 clones; approximately 90% of them occurred a single time. The top ten constitute more than 1.5% of the sample. The sequenced sample was PBMCs. Source of these receptors: a woman younger than 35 in good health and CMV-seropositive.

The V gene is TRBV6-5, the J gene TRBJ1-2, with a tentative D call TRBD1 (6 bases). The CDR3 is 13 amino acids. V shed 6 bases and J shed 6 bases, with 14 bases lying between them. Germline assignment: CDR1 MNHEY and CDR2 SVGAGI. The CDR3 nucleotides are TGTGCCAGCAGACAGGGACCCGGGGATGGCTACACCTTC. Its translation is CASRQGPGDGYTF.

This clone has more than one count but fewer than ten. The chain employs TRBV2 and TRBJ1-2; D gene uncertain. The CDR3 consists of 13 residues. Germline V gives CDR1 SNHLY, CDR2 FYNNEI. Trimming took 6 bases from V and 2 from J, leaving 10 bases between them. DNA for the CDR3: TGTGCCAGCAGGCGGGAAGAGAACTATGGCTACACCTTC. Encoded protein: CASRREENYGYTF.

The chain has TRBV6-5 and TRBJ2-5; TRBD2 might be the D (7 bases). Trimming stripped 4 bases from V and 5 bases from J, with 17 bases between. CDR3 length: 15 amino acids. Germline CDR1 is MNHEY and CDR2 is SVGAGI. In DNA, the CDR3 is TGTGCCAGCAGTTCACAAGGGGGGGGTAGGGAGACCCAGTACTTC. This sequence encodes CASSSQGGGRETQYF.

The CDR3 reads CASSPTGGELFF. The CDR3, as DNA: TGTGCCAGCAGCCCTACGGGCGGGGAGCTGTTTTTT. The V and J genes are TRBV5-4 and TRBJ2-2; D not certain. The CDR3 length is 12 residues. Germline loops: CDR1 SGHNT, CDR2 YYREEE (reference sequence). The V gene lost 4 bases and the J gene lost 7 bases, with 8 bases spanning the gap.

This chain links TRBV28 with TRBJ2-5, with 7 bases that match TRBD1. CDR3 length: 15 amino acids. V dropped 4 bases and J dropped 5; count of bases not matched to a gene: 10. The germline V gene has CDR1 MDHEN and CDR2 SYDVKM. Here the CDR3 DNA reads TGTGCCAGCAGTTCGTACCGACAGGGACCGGAGACCCAGTACTTC. Its protein product is CASSSYRQGPETQYF.

The chain joins TRBV11-3 to TRBJ2-3; D perhaps matches TRBD1 (6 bases). Germline CDR1 is SGHNT and CDR2 is YENEEA. Trimming removed 2 bases at V and 9 bases at J, with 12 bases between. This CDR3 has 13 amino acids. CDR3 coding DNA: TGTGCCAGCAGCTTAACCGGGACAACGACGCAGTATTTT. Residues: CASSLTGTTTQYF.

CDR3 residues: CSVEPFDRAQETQYF. The CDR3 DNA follows: TGCAGCGTTGAACCCTTCGACAGGGCTCAAGAGACCCAGTACTTC. The V gene is TRBV29-1, the J gene TRBJ2-5; 7 nucleotides match TRBD1. After removal of 2 bases from V and 2 bases from J, the junction contained 8 bases not matched to a gene. The CDR3 covers 15 residues. CDR1 and CDR2 (germline): SQVTM, ANQGSEA.

The chain employs TRBV6-1 and TRBJ1-1; no clear D. Per the germline V gene, CDR1 is MNHNS and CDR2 is SASEGT. The CDR3 is made up of 14 amino acids. Trimming pared 2 bases from V and 1 base from J, leaving 8 bases between. CDR3 bases: TGTGCCAGCAGTGAATCAACAGAGAACACTGAAGCTTTCTTT. Translating it yields CASSESTENTEAFF.

This sequence joins TRBV7-2 and TRBJ1-1, with D perhaps matching TRBD1 (5 bases). V dropped 2 bases and J dropped 1 base, with 14 bases sitting between them. CDR1 is SGHTA and CDR2 is FQGNSA in the germline V gene. This CDR3 is built from 16 residues. CDR3 in amino acids: CASSLTSDKRNTEAFF. CDR3 in DNA: TGTGCCAGCAGCTTAACATCGGACAAAAGGAACACTGAAGCTTTCTTT.

The chain combines TRBV5-4 with TRBJ1-2, with 8 bases that match TRBD1. The ends lost 1 base at V and 5 bases at J; junction bases unmatched: 4. The CDR3 runs 14 residues. Germline V gene data show CDR1 as SGHNT and CDR2 as YYREEE (reference sequence). CDR3 sequence reads: CASSLRDRTYGYTF. DNA of the CDR3: TGTGCCAGCAGCTTGAGGGACAGGACATATGGCTACACCTTC.